Sequencing of this TCR beta chain was carried out in a study of blood T cell repertoires in COVID-19. CDR3 length equals 17 residues. V shed 0 bases, J shed 2 bases, and the junction held 3 bases outside the gene matches. Germline-derived CDR1 and CDR2 are LNHNV and YYDKDF (reference sequence). Sequencing was performed with immunoSEQ multiplex PCR; in TCRdb, only in-frame clones are kept and a portion is missing. The sample lists over 200,000 clones, 88% occurring once. Sequences were obtained from PBMCs or T cells enriched from blood (not recorded which). This clonotype was sampled from a woman between 40 and 50 years old with acute COVID-19. The chain uses TRBV15 and TRBJ1-6; 8 bases match TRBD1. CDR3 coding DNA: TGTGCCACCAGCAGAGATCAGGGGGCGGCCTATAATTCACCCCTCCACTTT. Amino acid sequence: CATSRDQGAAYNSPLHF.